The following is a T cell receptor (beta chain) sequence with its context. With V trimmed by 10 bases and J by 3 bases, 8 bases remained unmatched. Germline V gives CDR1 LNHDA, CDR2 SQIVND (reference sequence). The CDR3 runs to 14 residues. This sample stems from a study of blood T cell repertoires in COVID-19. Study context: Material from acute and convalescent COVID-19 was sourced from the United States, Italy and Spain. Nucleic acid was either cDNA or gDNA, and it came from T cells, B-cell-depleted T cells, or PBMCs.

Patients of the Seattle cohort, enrolled during active infection, were followed longitudinally. In the original workflow: For nucleated cells, counts were estimated from reference gene primer amplification. The data were produced by immunoSEQ multiplex PCR, yet TCRdb's version contains in-frame clones alone and is incomplete. From that table come the V and J calls and clone size; the DNA was used to work out D and trimming. Here the sample spans 220,000 or so clones, 85% to 90% being singletons. Sequences were obtained from peripheral blood. This sequence was found in a woman in her forties or fifties with COVID-19, enrolled during active disease. The genes are TRBV19 and TRBJ2-7; 11 bases are shared with TRBD1. The CDR3 region is CATQRTGGIYEQYF. Here the CDR3 DNA reads TGTGCCACCCAAAGGACAGGGGGCATCTACGAGCAGTACTTC.